This paragraph covers one T cell receptor beta chain sequence. It has no known antigen specificity. Per-base qualities were not stored, and no clone one base away is much larger. This entry belongs to a study of T cell responses to AZD1222 COVID-19 vaccine (dated by TCRdb to 2020 to 2022). About the investigation overall: AZD1222 recipients given second doses at about 4 weeks or at about 12 weeks were pooled, since spike-specific TCR depth and breadth were not found to differ between the two schedules. A total of about 250 trial participants underwent TCR sequencing, of whom 207 had received two doses of AZD1222 and approximately 26 had received two doses of the MenACWY control vaccine. Enrollment into the trials was organized by age into subgroups of 18-55, 56-69 and 70-plus years, and those subgroups contained about 160, 30 and 59 TCR-sequenced participants, respectively. The study at large found these results: Conclusions about previously exposed vaccinees are limited, since just a handful of AZD1222 recipients were seropositive for SARS-CoV-2 at baseline. Vaccine-associated CD4 TCRs spanned the whole spike protein, with dominant responses in regions 160-218 and 743-854. The 56-69-year group was small, and its depth increase did not reach significance, likely because of low power. Because no samples from the day 14 peak response were available, repertoires could be characterized only after the peak T cell response. Participants were mostly white British and included more females than males, and it was suggested by the authors that clonal diversity may have been underestimated. Epitopes outside the regions mutated in the B.1.351 and B.1.1.7 variants were reportedly recognized by nearly half of the unique spike-specific TCRs. After two AZD1222 doses, both the breadth and the depth of spike-specific TCRs were significantly higher than at day 0 and than in MenACWY recipients.

The label giving this sample's time point can be read as: baseline before first vaccination. The vaccinee samples were drawn from two UK trials, COV001 and COV002, one of which was a single-blind randomized controlled phase 2/3 trial testing AZD1222 (ChAdOx1 nCoV-19) in healthy adults. Trial participant PBMC samples were collected at day 0 and day 28 after the second dose for TCRbeta chain sequencing. According to the germline V gene, CDR1 reads LGHNA and CDR2 reads YNFKEQ. The CDR3 runs 17 amino acids, cysteine and phenylalanine included. Of all the DNA, just the CDR3 is kept, 51 bases in frame from base 1. The V end gives up 0 bases and the J end 8 bases, leaving 11 bases in the junction not matched to a gene. The CDR3 regions of human TCRbeta chains were analyzed by immunosequencing. The published analysis was carried out like this. TCRs in the repertoires were compared against a reference library of SARS-CoV-2-specific TCRs that had been generated with the MIRA antigen-specificity platform. Breadth meant the fraction of unique TCRs that were SARS-CoV-2-associated, whereas depth meant the fraction of total T cells that were SARS-CoV-2-associated. Using the MIRA data, each spike-specific TCR was mapped to the spike region that the TCR reacts to and placed in a CD4 or CD8 class. Log10-transformed breadth and depth values were compared by one-way ANOVA with Sidak's multiple comparisons tests. This immuneACCESS table, as held by TCRdb, lists in-frame sequences with V and J called but not all clones. Of the missing ones, under half trace to an unresolved V gene in checked studies; the others have no known cause. The V and J calls and clone size were taken over from that table, and D and trimming were inferred from the DNA. The sample data list about 120,000 clones, and about 90% of these were observed just once. The top ten clonotypes cover roughly 5.7% of the sample.

The rearrangement joined TRBV4-2 to TRBJ2-7, and 12 junctional nucleotides match TRBD2. Sequenced here: peripheral blood, sampled on day 0 of AZD1222 vaccination. This TCR was sampled from an adult in good health. The nucleotides read TGTGCCAGCAGCCAAGAGGGTCGACTAGCGGGAGTCGGGCAGCAGTACTTC. Translated, it reads CASSQEGRLAGVGQQYF.